This T cell receptor beta chain was sequenced in a study of cytomegalovirus exposure and HLA in healthy donors. Study results and limitations: Most TCR sequences were rare, but some public TCRs occurred in many donors.

The PCR made use of 60 Vbeta and 13 Jbeta primers. Some clones are missing from TCRdb's copy, which holds only in-frame ones; the method was immunoSEQ multiplex PCR. The profile shows some 130,000 clones, roughly 78% of them singletons. When sampled, the donors appeared nominally healthy, though they likely had unrecorded immune exposures. Note on this clone: The antigen is unknown.

The V end was cut by 7 bases, the J end by 10 bases, with 14 bases between. This CDR3 spans 13 amino acids. The germline CDR1 and CDR2 sequences are MDHEN and SYDVKM. The chain has TRBV28 and TRBJ1-6, with D perhaps matching TRBD1 (5 bases). The clonotype originates from a man in his forties in good health and CMV-seropositive. The sample taken for sequencing was PBMCs. CDR3 in amino acids: CASIPWGDSPLHF. The CDR3 region has the DNA TGTGCCAGCATACCCTGGGGGGACTCACCCCTCCACTTT.